This T cell receptor beta chain came from a study of blood T cell repertoires in COVID-19. Background on the study: Spain, Italy and the United States supplied samples that represented acute and convalescent COVID-19.

As handled by the study authors: Amplification of reference gene primers was used by the study to estimate nucleated cell counts. Profiling relied on immunoSEQ multiplex PCR, and the TCRdb table lists in-frame clones only, not all of them. V and J calls and clone size are those listed in that table; D and trimming were worked out from the DNA. This sample carries about 69,000 clones, 89% of them seen once, and the ten largest clones take around 5%. The receptor comes from a woman in her 50s with active COVID-19. Sequencing input: peripheral blood.

The CDR3 nucleotides are TGTGCCAGCAGCCAAACCGCGGGACAGTACTCCTACGAGCAGTACTTC. This translates into CASSQTAGQYSYEQYF. The chain joins TRBV3-1 (or the pseudogene TRBV3-2) to TRBJ2-7, with D maybe TRBD1 (7 bases). Germline assignment: CDR1 LGHDT and CDR2 YNNKEL (reference sequence). The CDR3 spans 16 residues. V was trimmed by 2 bases and J by 0 bases, leaving 14 bases between them.